Below are 12 T cell receptor beta chains sequenced from a single sample in a study of T cells in Graves' hyperthyroidism and ophthalmopathy. Using RNA transcripts as the source, TCR beta CDR3 regions were amplified. Researchers ran a first-round RT-PCR on the TCR CDR3 using the HTBI primer set. One entry per CDR3 protein, called by TCRdb with MiXCR from the multiplex PCR reads. The table includes about 600,000 distinct CDR3 sequences, roughly a sixth detected once. Sequencing was performed on blood. These receptors were taken from a woman aged 40-49 years with Graves' ophthalmopathy.

This clonotype has ten or more counts. The chain links TRBV5-1 to TRBJ2-1, with 9 bases lining up with TRBD1. CDR1 and CDR2 (germline): SGHRS, YFSETQ. After removal of 5 bases from V and 7 bases from J, the junction contained 7 bases not matched to a gene. The CDR3 sequence is 14 residues long. The chain's CDR3 is CASRMRTGVNEQFF. The DNA for the CDR3 is TGCGCCAGCAGAATGAGGACAGGGGTGAATGAGCAGTTCTTC.

V is TRBV5-1 and J is TRBJ2-4, with 7 bases lining up with TRBD2. V lost 4 bases, J lost 11 bases, and 12 bases stayed unmatched. The CDR3 is made up of 14 amino acids. Germline V gives CDR1 SGHRS, CDR2 YFSETQ. The CDR3 bases are TGCGCCAGCAGCCGTGTGGGGGGGGAAACATTTCAGTACTTC. This translates into CASSRVGGETFQYF.

The table lists this clonotype with a few counts. J is TRBJ1-6 and V is TRBV10-3; tentatively, D is TRBD1 (6 bases). The germline V gene has CDR1 ENHRY and CDR2 SYGVKD. Trimming took 4 bases from V and 5 from J, leaving 9 bases between them. CDR3 length: 14 amino acids. The CDR3 coding sequence is TGTGCCATCAGTGGCCGGACAGATAATTCACCCCTCCACTTT. Its translation: CAISGRTDNSPLHF.

The sample holds many counts of this clonotype. V gene TRBV5-6 combines with J gene TRBJ2-3, with 8 bases identical to TRBD1. Unmatched junction bases numbered 8, after V lost 1 base and J lost 4 bases. Per germline, CDR1 SGHDT and CDR2 YYEEEE. CDR3 length equals 16 residues. The CDR3 reads CASSLFQGAKSDTQYF. CDR3 bases: TGTGCCAGCAGCTTGTTCCAGGGGGCAAAGTCAGATACGCAGTATTTT.

At least ten counts were recorded for this clonotype. The chain's CDR3 is CASSSWTGETEAFF. The CDR3 DNA sequence: TGTGCCAGCAGTAGCTGGACAGGGGAGACTGAAGCTTTCTTT. This sequence joins TRBV12-3 or TRBV12-4 and TRBJ1-1; 9 positions agree with TRBD1. The length of the CDR3 is 14 residues. Unmatched junction bases numbered 6, after V lost 5 bases and J lost 5 bases.

The chain couples TRBV6-1 to TRBJ1-3, with D unresolved. Germline V lookup: CDR1 MNHNS, CDR2 SASEGT. V was trimmed by 6 bases and J by 4 bases, leaving 10 bases between them. The CDR3 contains 13 residues. The DNA for the CDR3 is TGTGCCAGCAGACCCGAGAGGGGAAACACCATATATTTT. Translation gives CASRPERGNTIYF.

This clonotype was observed at least ten times. The J gene is TRBJ2-7, the V gene TRBV2; 11 positions agree with TRBD2. V lost 2 bases, J lost 3 bases, and 0 bases stayed unmatched. Germline V gene sequence: CDR1 SNHLY, CDR2 FYNNEI. This CDR3 is built from 14 residues. The CDR3 DNA reads TGTGCCAGCAGTGAAACTAGCGGGGGCTACGAGCAGTACTTC. This sequence encodes CASSETSGGYEQYF.

This clonotype was counted ten times or more. V and J are TRBV15 and TRBJ1-1; D is unclear. Germline CDR1 is LNHNV and CDR2 is YYDKDF (reference sequence). The CDR3 spans 16 residues. V was trimmed by 3 bases and J by 1 base, leaving 15 bases between them. In DNA form, the CDR3 reads TGTGCCACCAGCAGGACCCTAGGCAATAGGAACACTGAAGCTTTCTTT. It codes for CATSRTLGNRNTEAFF.

This clonotype appeared a few times. This chain joins TRBV6-5 and TRBJ1-5; D may be TRBD1 (6 bases). The CDR3 consists of 15 residues. V lost 2 bases, J lost 2 bases, and 10 bases lay in between. The germline CDR1 and CDR2 sequences are MNHEY and SVGAGI. In DNA form, the CDR3 reads TGTGCCAGCAGTTACGCGGCAGGGGGCAATCAGCCCCAGCATTTT. It yields the protein CASSYAAGGNQPQHF.

V usage is TRBV7-9 and J usage is TRBJ2-1, with 14 bases that match TRBD2. Germline CDR1 SEHNR, CDR2 FQNEAQ (reference sequence). This CDR3 spans 20 amino acids. With 4 bases clipped from V and 9 bases from J, the junction kept 20 bases outside the gene matches. The CDR3 protein is CASSSRDRKTSGRALSEQFF. Here the CDR3 DNA reads TGTGCCAGCAGCTCCCGGGACCGTAAGACTAGCGGGAGGGCTTTGAGTGAGCAGTTCTTC.

This clonotype was seen ten or more times. The chain joins TRBV11-2 to TRBJ2-7; no clear D gene. The V gene lost 3 bases and the J gene lost 1 base, with 13 bases spanning the gap. Germline CDR1 is SGHAT and CDR2 is FQNNGV. This CDR3 spans 15 amino acids. CDR3 protein: CASSFGFGVSYEQYF. Here the CDR3 DNA reads TGTGCCAGCAGCTTCGGTTTTGGGGTTTCCTACGAGCAGTACTTC.

In this sample, this clonotype turned up many times. The chain combines TRBV11-2 with TRBJ1-6; D is unresolved. Germline V gene lookup returns CDR1 SGHAT and CDR2 FQNNGV. This CDR3 is built from 15 residues. The germline V and J ends were trimmed by 4 bases and 7 bases, with 14 bases remaining between them. Here the CDR3 DNA reads TGTGCCAGCAGCTCCGCCTTAGGGAAAAATTCACCCCTCCACTTT. Amino acid sequence: CASSSALGKNSPLHF.